Below are 24 T cell receptor beta chains sequenced from a single sample in a study of tissue T cells after allogeneic stem cell transplantation. Only in-frame clones appear in the TCRdb table, and some are missing; sequencing was by immunoSEQ multiplex PCR. The sample holds 6,500 to 7,500 clones; roughly two thirds are singletons and the top ten take about 0.78%. The sequencing sample was made of blood. The receptors were sampled from a female BALB/c mouse in good health. This mouse strain has H2-d as its MHC haplotype.

Note on this clone: The genes and germline here are from mouse. The read falls 1 residue short of the CDR3 end, and the missing part is taken from the germline J gene. The chain employs TRBV13-3 and TRBJ1-4; maybe TRBD1 (6 bases). This CDR3 is 15 amino acids long. V lost 3 bases, J lost 0 bases, and 9 bases lay in between. Germline CDR1 reads NNHDY; CDR2 reads SYVADS. The part of the CDR3 DNA that was read is TGTGCCAGCAGTGGGGGGACAATTTCCAACGAAAGATTATTT. Protein sequence: CASSGGTISNERLF. The full CDR3 protein is CASSGGTISNERLFF.

This clone appeared once. Mouse gene names apply. Sequencing ends 1 residue short of the CDR3 end; the germline J gene provides the rest. The rearrangement uses TRBV4 and TRBJ2-7; TRBD2 matches 10 bases. J was trimmed by 3 bases and V by 4 bases; bases with no gene match: 3. Germline assignment: CDR1 LGHDT and CDR2 YNNKQL (reference sequence). The CDR3 contains 14 residues. CDR3 amino acids: CASSSGLGNYEQYF. CDR3 bases read: TGTGCCAGCAGCTCGGGACTGGGGAACTATGAACAGTAC.

For this clone: Gene and germline names: mouse. With the read ending 1 residue before the CDR3 end, the germline J gene is used to fill in that end. The chain links TRBV1 to TRBJ2-1; 7 positions match TRBD1. The ends lost 3 bases at V and 1 base at J; junction bases unmatched: 3. CDR1 is NSQYPW, CDR2 LRSPGD, per germline (reference sequence). The CDR3 has 15 amino acids. The CDR3 loop is CTCSAGDRNYAEQFF. Incomplete CDR3 DNA: TGCACCTGCAGTGCCGGGGACAGAAACTATGCTGAGCAGTTC.

With respect to this clone: Any gene name here is a mouse gene name. The CDR3 is cut off 1 residue early in the read; its end comes from the germline J gene. The chain uses TRBV29 and TRBJ1-4; D remains ambiguous. Per the germline V gene, CDR1 is MSHET and CDR2 is SYDVDS. The V gene lost 3 bases and the J gene lost 6 bases, with 2 bases spanning the gap. The CDR3 contains 11 residues. This CDR3 is CASSLDERLFF. CDR3 DNA (partial): TGTGCTAGCAGTTTGGACGAAAGATTATTT.

Worth noting for this clone: Gene and germline names: mouse. The observed sequence ends 1 residue before the CDR3 terminus, with the missing tail filled in from the germline J gene. The genes are TRBV19 and TRBJ2-3; weak D call: TRBD2 (6 bases). V shed 1 base and J shed 1 base, with 7 bases lying between them. Germline V gene data show CDR1 as FNHDT and CDR2 as SITEND (reference sequence). The CDR3 has 14 amino acids. This CDR3 reads CASSIRGGAETLYF. The DNA read from the CDR3 is TGTGCCAGCAGTATACGGGGGGGTGCAGAAACGCTGTAT.

This clone was picked up a small number of times. The germline and genes are mouse ones. The read gets to within 1 residue of the CDR3 end, and the germline J gene fills in the rest. Other nucleotide sequences from this sample produce the same CDR3. This sequence joins TRBV4 and TRBJ1-3; 8 bases match TRBD1. V dropped 4 bases and J dropped 2; count of bases not matched to a gene: 1. In germline, CDR1 is LGHDT, CDR2 YNNKQL (reference sequence). The CDR3 has 14 residues. The CDR3 sequence: CASSLQGAGNTLYF. CDR3 bases read: TGTGCCAGCAGCTTACAGGGGGCTGGAAATACGCTCTAT.

Comment on this clone: Gene labels here are mouse ones. The read terminates 1 residue ahead of where the CDR3 ends, so the germline J gene completes it. This chain connects TRBV13-3 to TRBJ2-3, with D unclear. V dropped 2 bases and J dropped 0 bases, with 7 bases sitting between them. The CDR3 loop spans 14 amino acids. The germline V gene has CDR1 NNHDY and CDR2 SYVADS. The sequenced CDR3 bases are TGTGCCAGCAGTGACGGGATTAGTGCAGAAACGCTGTAT. Translation: CASSDGISAETLY. The CDR3 reads in full as CASSDGISAETLYF.

This clone has only one observation. Gene names are the mouse ones. Incomplete CDR3 DNA: TGTGCCAGCAGACAGGGACTAAACACCGGGCAGCTCTAC. It yields the protein CASRQGLNTGQLY. The full CDR3 protein is CASRQGLNTGQLYF. V is TRBV4 and J is TRBJ2-2; D tentatively reads TRBD1 or TRBD2 (6 bases each). The read ends 1 residue early relative to the CDR3; the germline J gene fills the gap. V lost 6 bases, J lost 1 base, and 9 bases lay in between. In germline, CDR1 is LGHDT, CDR2 YNNKQL (reference sequence). The CDR3 extends over 14 amino acids.

About this clone itself: Mouse gene names and germline throughout. The read is 1 residue too short to cover the CDR3 end, so that end is filled in from the germline J gene. The chain is built from TRBV19 and TRBJ2-1; TRBD1 matches at 10 bases. The trim removed 4 bases at V and 3 bases at J, leaving 4 bases unmatched. The germline CDR1 and CDR2 sequences are FNHDT and SITEND (reference sequence). This CDR3 spans 15 amino acids. CDR3: CASSSRQGAYAEQFF. CDR3 DNA, as far as it was read: TGTGCCAGCAGTTCTCGACAGGGGGCCTATGCTGAGCAGTTC.

A remark on this clone: The genes are named according to mouse. The CDR3 goes on 1 residue after the read ends, and that part is filled in from the germline J gene. The chain uses TRBV20 and TRBJ2-2, with 10 nucleotides matching TRBD2. V shed 0 bases and J 4 bases; nucleotides not matched to a gene: 2. Looked up from germline, CDR1 is GFQATS and CDR2 is STVNSAI. The CDR3 runs to 15 residues. The CDR3 DNA, read in part, is TGTGGTGCTAGGGATGACTGGGGGGTCACCGGGCAGCTCTAC. Its translation: CGARDDWGVTGQLY. The complete CDR3 protein is CGARDDWGVTGQLYF.

Note on this clone: Germline and genes here are mouse. The CDR3 end lies 1 residue beyond the end of the read and is filled in from the germline J gene. This chain uses TRBV19 with TRBJ1-1, with D tentatively TRBD1 (5 bases). Per the germline V gene, CDR1 is FNHDT and CDR2 is SITEND (reference sequence). The CDR3 is 14 residues long. Trimming stripped 2 bases from V and 4 bases from J, with 12 bases between. CDR3 DNA, as far as it was read: TGTGCCAGCAGTATGGGGCAGGTTGGCACAGAAGTCTTC. Translation gives CASSMGQVGTEVF. The whole CDR3 protein reads CASSMGQVGTEVFF.

This clone was recorded a few times. Gene and germline names: mouse. Read data end 1 residue before the CDR3 end; the end is taken from the germline J gene. The chain is built from TRBV13-3 and TRBJ1-2; 7 nucleotides match TRBD1. The trim removed 3 bases at V and 3 bases at J, leaving 2 bases unmatched. The CDR3 runs 13 residues. Germline V CDR1 and CDR2: NNHDY, SYVADS. Incomplete CDR3 DNA: TGTGCCAGCAGTGGACAGGGATACTCCGACTACACC. Translation: CASSGQGYSDYT. The CDR3 in its entirety is CASSGQGYSDYTF.

The sample holds a few counts of this clone. Gene and germline names: mouse. The observed sequence ends 1 residue before the CDR3 terminus, with the missing tail filled in from the germline J gene. V and J are TRBV5 and TRBJ2-7; 7 bases line up with TRBD1. The germline CDR1 and CDR2 sequences are LGHNA and YNLKQL (reference sequence). The CDR3 spans 12 residues. The ends lost 3 bases at V and 4 bases at J; junction bases unmatched: 0. The part of the CDR3 DNA that was read is TGTGCCAGCAGCCAGGACAGGTATGAACAGTAC. As protein: CASSQDRYEQY. The whole CDR3 sequence is CASSQDRYEQYF.

On this clone: Mouse gene names and germline throughout. The read falls 1 residue short of the CDR3 end, and the missing part is taken from the germline J gene. The J gene is TRBJ1-4, the V gene TRBV19, with TRBD1 as a possible D gene (6 bases). Germline V CDR1 and CDR2: FNHDT, SITEND (reference sequence). The V and J ends lost 2 bases and 3 bases respectively, with 8 bases between them. The length of the CDR3 is 14 residues. Incomplete CDR3 DNA: TGTGCCAGCAGTATTAGGGGGGCCAACGAAAGATTATTT. The encoded protein is CASSIRGANERLF. From start to end, the CDR3 is CASSIRGANERLFF.

About this clone: Mouse germline and gene names are used. The CDR3 end lies 1 residue beyond the end of the read and is filled in from the germline J gene. The chain links TRBV19 to TRBJ2-4, with 7 positions matching TRBD1. CDR1 is FNHDT, CDR2 SITEND, per germline (reference sequence). The CDR3 runs 13 residues. The ends lost 6 bases at V and 7 bases at J; junction bases unmatched: 8. The sequenced part of the CDR3 DNA is TGTGCCAGCAAAAACGACAGGGCGTACACCTTGTAC. It yields the protein CASKNDRAYTLY. The full CDR3 protein reads CASKNDRAYTLYF. Complete variable domain (other parts from reference TRBV19 and TRBJ2-4): GGIITQTPKFLIGQEGQKLTLKCQQNFNHDTMYWYRQDSGKGLRLIYYSITENDLQKGDLSEGYDASREKKSSFSLTVTSAQKNEMAVFLCASKNDRAYTLYFGAGTRLSVL.

Comments on this clone: Gene names denote mouse genes. With the read ending 1 residue before the CDR3 end, the germline J gene is used to fill in that end. The chain couples TRBV1 to TRBJ1-4; 9 bases match TRBD1. CDR3 size: 14 residues. V was clipped by 4 bases and J by 5 bases; unmatched bases: 2. Germline V gives CDR1 NSQYPW, CDR2 LRSPGD (reference sequence). This CDR3 reads CTCSGQGENERLFF. The sequenced CDR3 bases are TGCACCTGCAGTGGACAGGGGGAGAACGAAAGATTATTT.

As regards this clone: The germline and genes are mouse ones. The read terminates 1 residue ahead of where the CDR3 ends, so the germline J gene completes it. The chain employs TRBV1 and TRBJ1-4; TRBD1 is a possible D gene (6 bases). Trimming removed 1 base at V and 1 base at J, with 7 bases between. The V gene's germline CDR1 is NSQYPW and CDR2 LRSPGD (reference sequence). This CDR3 spans 15 amino acids. The CDR3 loop reads CTCSAGGHSNERLFF. The sequenced CDR3 bases are TGCACCTGCAGTGCAGGGGGACATTCCAACGAAAGATTATTT.

In this sample, this clone turned up a few times. Genes here carry mouse names. The CDR3 bases that were read are TGTGCCTGGAGCCCCCGGACAGGGAACTCCGACTACACC. Translating it yields CAWSPRTGNSDYT. The full CDR3 reads CAWSPRTGNSDYTF. The chain uses TRBV31 and TRBJ1-2; 8 bases line up with TRBD1. The CDR3 end is not reached by the read, which stops 1 residue before it; the germline J gene fills it in. CDR3 length equals 14 residues. J gave up 2 bases and V 3 bases, and 5 bases lay outside the gene matches. Germline loops: CDR1 GKSSPN, CDR2 SITVG.

On this clone: Gene names are mouse gene names. The read finishes 1 residue shy of the CDR3 end, and the germline J gene is used to complete it. The chain has TRBV31 and TRBJ2-4; a possible D gene is TRBD2 (7 bases). V was pared by 0 bases and J by 2 bases, with 12 bases between. CDR3 length: 15 residues. CDR1 is GKSSPN and CDR2 is SITVG in the germline V gene. This chain's CDR3 is CAWSLGGGVQNTLYF. The DNA read from the CDR3 is TGTGCCTGGAGTCTAGGGGGGGGAGTTCAAAACACCTTGTAC.

A word on this clone: Mouse names are used for the genes. The sequenced fragment ends 1 residue before the CDR3 boundary, so the rest is inferred from the germline J gene. The rearrangement joins TRBV13-3 to TRBJ1-1; D possibly corresponds to TRBD1 (5 bases). Trimming stripped 9 bases from V and 1 base from J, with 7 bases between. CDR1 NNHDY and CDR2 SYVADS come from the germline V gene. This CDR3 contains 11 residues. The sequenced CDR3 bases are TGTGCCACAGGGAGAAACACAGAAGTCTTC. Amino acids: CATGRNTEVF. The entire CDR3 protein reads CATGRNTEVFF.

Remarks on this clone: Mouse gene names and germline throughout. The CDR3 end falls 1 residue outside the read, so it is completed with the germline J gene. V and J are TRBV4 and TRBJ1-1; D gene unclear. The CDR3 is 11 amino acids. Germline CDR1 and CDR2: LGHDT and YNNKQL (reference sequence). The V gene lost 3 bases and the J gene lost 7 bases, with 6 bases spanning the gap. Partial CDR3 DNA: TGTGCCAGCAGCTATTATCAAGAAGTCTTC. Its protein product is CASSYYQEVF. The whole CDR3 protein is CASSYYQEVFF.

Details on this clone: All gene names here are mouse names. The CDR3 region is CASSAGDSPLYF. Incomplete CDR3 DNA: TGTGCCAGCAGTGCAGGGGATTCGCCCCTCTAC. This rearrangement joins TRBV19 to TRBJ1-6, with D possibly being TRBD1 (6 bases). The read finishes 1 residue shy of the CDR3 end, and the germline J gene is used to complete it. TRBJ1-6 is noted as an ORF with a role that remains uncertain. With 4 bases removed from V and 8 bases from J, the gap between germline ends came to 7 bases. The CDR3 consists of 12 residues. Per germline, CDR1 FNHDT and CDR2 SITEND (reference sequence).

A word on this clone: One junction end does not reproduce the germline sequence, and a read error may be involved. The genes and germline here are from mouse. Coverage ceases 1 residue before the CDR3 finishes, and the germline J gene fills in the end. This chain uses TRBV13-1 with TRBJ2-2; the D gene is possibly TRBD2 (7 bases). This CDR3 contains 14 residues. Per the germline V gene, CDR1 is NSHNY and CDR2 is SYGAGN. CDR3: CASGDRGATGQLYF. The sequenced CDR3 bases are TGTGCCAGCGGTGATAGGGGGGCCACCGGGCAGCTCTAC.

On this clone: Each gene name is a mouse one. The read ends 1 residue shy of where the CDR3 ends; the end is completed using the germline J gene. This chain joins TRBV13-1 and TRBJ2-4; D unclear. The CDR3 is made up of 13 amino acids. Germline assignment: CDR1 NSHNY and CDR2 SYGAGN. Trimming shortened V by 1 base and J by 0 bases, and 3 bases separated the two germline ends. Incomplete CDR3 DNA: TGTGCCAGCAGTGATTTTAGTCAAAACACCTTGTAC. Protein sequence: CASSDFSQNTLY. The whole CDR3 region reads CASSDFSQNTLYF.